The entry below describes one T cell receptor (beta chain). 13 Jbeta primers and 60 Vbeta primers were used for the PCR. Here immunoSEQ multiplex PCR was the method, and the copy in TCRdb shows in-frame clones only, minus some. Found here are more than 95,000 clones, around 78% of them singletons; the top ten hold 5.6%. The data derive from a study of cytomegalovirus exposure and HLA in healthy donors. Losses at the gene ends were 6 bases for V and 1 base for J; bases not matched to a gene: 3. The CDR3 extends over 13 amino acids. Germline CDR1 GTSNPN, CDR2 SVGIG (reference sequence). The genes are TRBV30 and TRBJ2-7; 10 bases fit TRBD1. The receptor was isolated from a male donor in good health and CMV-seronegative. The sequenced material came from PBMCs. CDR3 coding DNA: TGTGCCTGCGGGGGACAGGGGTCCTACGAGCAGTACTTC. Amino acid sequence: CACGGQGSYEQYF.